The next 20 T cell receptor beta chains were all read from a single sample in a study of cytomegalovirus exposure and HLA in healthy donors. Generated by immunoSEQ multiplex PCR, the TCRdb table keeps only in-frame clones and is missing some. In the table there are 120,000 to 150,000 clones, roughly 90% of which are singletons. Input material: PBMCs. The receptors originated from a man younger than 35 in good health and CMV-seronegative.

V gene TRBV5-8 combines with J gene TRBJ1-4, with 9 bases identical to TRBD1. The germline gives CDR1 SGHTS, CDR2 YDEGEE. Losses at the gene ends were 4 bases for V and 7 bases for J; bases not matched to a gene: 14. The CDR3 extends over 17 amino acids. CDR3 coding DNA: TGTGCCAGCAGCGTGACCCTACAGGGGGCTAGTAGTGAAAAACTGTTTTTT. Translation: CASSVTLQGASSEKLFF.

The chain uses TRBV19 and TRBJ1-1; a possible D gene is TRBD1 (6 bases). The germline V gene encodes CDR1 LNHDA and CDR2 SQIVND (reference sequence). The CDR3 covers 14 residues. V shed 6 bases and J shed 1 base, with 12 bases lying between them. This chain's CDR3 is CASSGRGGNTEAFF. CDR3 DNA: TGTGCCAGTAGCGGCAGGGGCGGGAACACTGAAGCTTTCTTT.

The CDR3 sequence is CASSSQGGQAYGYTF. As DNA, the CDR3 is TGTGCCAGCAGCTCCCAAGGGGGACAGGCGTATGGCTACACCTTC. V usage is TRBV5-4 and J usage is TRBJ1-2, with TRBD1 matching over 8 bases. V was pared by 3 bases and J by 5 bases, with 9 bases of the junction left unmatched. The CDR3 covers 15 residues. The germline V gene has CDR1 SGHNT and CDR2 YYREEE (reference sequence).

This chain joins TRBV5-6 and TRBJ2-6, with D possibly being TRBD1 (6 bases). V dropped 4 bases and J dropped 1 base, with 9 bases sitting between them. This CDR3 is 15 amino acids long. Germline V CDR1 and CDR2: SGHDT, YYEEEE. The CDR3 reads CASSLDRSGANVLTF. In DNA, the CDR3 is TGTGCCAGCAGCCTCGACAGGTCTGGGGCCAACGTCCTGACTTTC.

The rearrangement joins TRBV27 to TRBJ1-5; maybe TRBD1 (5 bases). Germline lookup yields CDR1 MNHEY and CDR2 SMNVEV (reference sequence). This CDR3 contains 15 residues. The V end lost 5 bases, the J end lost 1 base, and 12 bases lay between the germline ends. CDR3 region: CASSEWRGSNQPQHF. The CDR3 coding sequence is TGTGCCAGCAGTGAATGGAGGGGAAGCAATCAGCCCCAGCATTTT.

The chain links TRBV4-1 to TRBJ2-3; 9 bases are shared with TRBD1. In germline, CDR1 is MGHRA, CDR2 YSYEKL. V lost 1 base to trimming and J lost 6 bases; unmatched junction nucleotides: 8. The CDR3 has 16 residues. CDR3: CASSQAIQGASDTQYF. CDR3 coding DNA: TGCGCCAGCAGCCAAGCTATACAGGGGGCATCGGATACGCAGTATTTT.

Comment on this clone: One end of the junction does not line up with germline, which may come from a read error. The V call is TRBV4-1, the J call TRBJ2-5; possibly TRBD2 for D (6 bases). Looked up from germline, CDR1 is MGHRA and CDR2 is YSYEKL. The CDR3 totals 12 residues. DNA of the CDR3: TGCGCCAGCAGCCAAGACCAGCGGGCACCACACTTC. Amino acids: CASSQDQRAPHF.

This rearrangement joins TRBV2 to TRBJ1-2, with 7 bases matching TRBD1. CDR3 size: 16 residues. J gave up 2 bases and V 3 bases, and 9 bases lay outside the gene matches. Germline CDR1 SNHLY, CDR2 FYNNEI. The CDR3 loop is CASSEQGGAPNYGYTF. CDR3 bases: TGTGCCAGCAGTGAGCAGGGGGGCGCCCCCAACTATGGCTACACCTTC.

There are a few counts of this clone. The genes are TRBV6-4 and TRBJ2-2; D is possibly TRBD2 (5 bases). Germline V gene data show CDR1 as MRHNA and CDR2 as SNTAGT. V dropped 2 bases and J dropped 4 bases, with 5 bases sitting between them. This CDR3 comprises 13 residues. The CDR3 coding sequence is TGTGCCAGCAGTGACGGGAGCACCGGGGAGCTGTTTTTT. As protein: CASSDGSTGELFF.

The CDR3 region is CASSGGTGRGNTIYF. CDR3 coding DNA: TGTGCCAGCAGCGGGGGGACAGGGAGAGGAAACACCATATATTTT. J is TRBJ1-3 and V is TRBV7-9; 9 positions agree with TRBD1. The J segment lost 4 bases and the V segment lost 5 bases, leaving 6 bases of the junction unmatched. CDR1 and CDR2 (germline): SEHNR, FQNEAQ (reference sequence). The CDR3 has 15 amino acids.

The chain joins TRBV7-9 to TRBJ1-1; unclear D gene. Germline V gene data show CDR1 as SEHNR and CDR2 as FQNEAQ (reference sequence). CDR3 size: 13 residues. V lost 5 bases, J lost 3 bases, and 10 bases lay in between. The CDR3 spells CASSEPLYTEAFF. In nucleotides, the CDR3 is TGTGCCAGCAGCGAGCCGCTATACACTGAAGCTTTCTTT.

This sequence joins TRBV5-4 and TRBJ1-1; 9 bases align to TRBD1. CDR1 and CDR2 from the germline V gene are SGHNT and YYREEE (reference sequence). V shed 6 bases and J 5 bases; nucleotides not matched to a gene: 8. The length of the CDR3 is 14 residues. The CDR3: CASNPQGAGTEAFF. The DNA of the CDR3 is TGTGCCAGCAACCCACAGGGGGCCGGGACTGAAGCTTTCTTT.

This chain joins TRBV6-1 and TRBJ2-7, with TRBD1 identical over 9 bases. This CDR3 comprises 13 residues. Germline assignment: CDR1 MNHNS and CDR2 SASEGT. In DNA, the CDR3 is TGTGCACACGGGGACAGGGTCACCTACGAGCAGTACTTC. Translation gives CAHGDRVTYEQYF.

The count of this clone is one. V and J are TRBV9 and TRBJ1-2, with TRBD1 as a possible D gene (5 bases). The germline V and J ends were trimmed by 4 bases and 2 bases, with 6 bases remaining between them. Germline V gives CDR1 SGDLS, CDR2 YYNGEE. This CDR3 is built from 12 residues. Here the CDR3 DNA reads TGTGCCAGCAGCCCAGGGAACTATGGCTACACCTTC. Its translation is CASSPGNYGYTF. The full variable domain, with the rest looked up from reference TRBV9 and TRBJ1-2, is DSGVTQTPKHLITATGQRVTLRCSPRSGDLSVYWYQQSLDQGLQFLIQYYNGEERAKGNILERFSAQQFPDLHSELNLSSLELGDSALYFCASSPGNYGYTFGSGTRLTVV.

This clone has a single count. This chain joins TRBV19 and TRBJ2-1; 9 bases line up with TRBD1. The CDR3 covers 14 residues. In germline, CDR1 is LNHDA, CDR2 SQIVND (reference sequence). Trimming took 3 bases from V and 6 from J; bases not matched to a gene: 3. The CDR3 is CASSMWTGVNEQFF. As DNA, the CDR3 is TGTGCCAGTAGTATGTGGACAGGGGTCAATGAGCAGTTCTTC.

This chain joins TRBV7-2 and TRBJ2-3; possible D gene TRBD2, 5 bases. V was trimmed by 1 base and J by 4 bases, leaving 12 bases between them. The germline CDR1 and CDR2 sequences are SGHTA and FQGNSA. The CDR3 is 15 amino acids. CDR3 in amino acids: CASSLEGLAADTQYF. The CDR3 coding sequence is TGTGCCAGCAGCTTAGAAGGCCTAGCAGCAGATACGCAGTATTTT.

This sequence joins TRBV7-9 and TRBJ2-7; TRBD1 matches 7 bases. Unmatched junction bases numbered 4, after V lost 1 base and J lost 4 bases. From germline, CDR1 is SEHNR and CDR2 FQNEAQ (reference sequence). This CDR3 comprises 14 residues. The CDR3 here is CASSLEGQPYEQYV. The CDR3 DNA follows: TGTGCCAGCAGCTTAGAGGGACAGCCTTACGAGCAGTACGTC.

The CDR3 protein is CASSYSRTDYGYTF. The DNA for the CDR3 is TGTGCCAGCAGTTACTCTCGGACAGACTATGGCTACACCTTC. V is TRBV6-5 and J is TRBJ1-2, with D perhaps matching TRBD1 (6 bases). The CDR3 runs to 14 residues. V was clipped by 0 bases and J by 3 bases, with 8 bases between them. The germline CDR1 and CDR2 sequences are MNHEY and SVGAGI.

V is TRBV12-5 and J is TRBJ2-1; TRBD1 matches at 10 bases. This CDR3 spans 15 amino acids. CDR1 and CDR2 from the germline V gene are LGHNT and FRNRAP. The V and J ends lost 6 bases and 3 bases, in that order; junction bases with no gene match: 5. CDR3 loop: CASGTGTGVYNEQFF. The CDR3, as DNA: TGTGCTAGTGGAACAGGGACAGGGGTCTACAATGAGCAGTTCTTC.

V gene TRBV6-6 combines with J gene TRBJ2-1; D is perhaps TRBD2 (6 bases). V dropped 4 bases and J dropped 7 bases, with 20 bases sitting between them. The CDR3 consists of 16 residues. Per the germline V gene, CDR1 is MNHNY and CDR2 is SVGAGI (reference sequence). The CDR3 region is CASSSSWDGGFNEQFF. For the CDR3, the DNA is TGTGCCAGCAGTTCTTCATGGGACGGGGGATTTAATGAGCAGTTCTTC.